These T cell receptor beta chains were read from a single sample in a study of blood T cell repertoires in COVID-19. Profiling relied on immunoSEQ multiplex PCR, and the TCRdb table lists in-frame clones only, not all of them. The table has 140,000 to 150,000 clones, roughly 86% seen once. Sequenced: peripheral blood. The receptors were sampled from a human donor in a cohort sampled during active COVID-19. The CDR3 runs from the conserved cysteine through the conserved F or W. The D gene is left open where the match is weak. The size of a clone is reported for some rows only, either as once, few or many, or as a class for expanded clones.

CDR3 protein: CASSLVGTRRKRTYEQYF
CDR3 DNA: TGTGCCAGCAGCCTGGTGGGGACTCGGAGGAAACGTACCTACGAGCAGTACTTC
clone size: .
D gene: .
V gene: TRBV3-1/TRBV3-2
J gene: TRBJ2-7

CDR3 protein: CASSNPSGGTYTQYF
CDR3 DNA: TGTGCCAGCAGTAATCCTAGCGGGGGGACATATACGCAGTATTTT
clone size: .
D gene: TRBD2
V gene: TRBV6-2/TRBV6-3
J gene: TRBJ2-3

CDR3 protein: CASSPRTGLTPYGYTF
CDR3 DNA: TGTGCCAGCTCACCAAGGACAGGATTGACCCCCTATGGCTACACCTTC
clone size: .
D gene: TRBD1
V gene: TRBV18
J gene: TRBJ1-2

CDR3 protein: CASSVGDDTGGRTTDTQYF
CDR3 DNA: TGTGCCAGCAGCGTGGGGGATGACACAGGGGGCCGTACCACAGATACGCAGTATTTT
clone size: .
D gene: TRBD1
V gene: TRBV7-3
J gene: TRBJ2-3

CDR3 protein: CASSVGGRGSPNEQFF
CDR3 DNA: TGTGCCAGCAGCGTAGGTGGTAGAGGGTCACCCAATGAGCAGTTCTTC
clone size: .
D gene: .
V gene: TRBV9
J gene: TRBJ2-1

CDR3 protein: CASGQTGDPEAFF
CDR3 DNA: TGTGCTAGTGGGCAGACAGGGGACCCTGAAGCTTTCTTT
clone size: once
D gene: TRBD1
V gene: TRBV12-5
J gene: TRBJ1-1

CDR3 protein: CASSSRMNTGELFF
CDR3 DNA: TGTGCCAGCAGCTCGAGGATGAACACCGGGGAGCTGTTTTTT
clone size: .
D gene: .
V gene: TRBV7-9
J gene: TRBJ2-2

CDR3 protein: CASSVEDRRTGRYGYTF
CDR3 DNA: TGTGCCAGCAGCGTAGAGGATCGCCGGACAGGGAGATATGGCTACACCTTC
clone size: .
D gene: TRBD1
V gene: TRBV9
J gene: TRBJ1-2

CDR3 protein: CASSLLAGETQYF
CDR3 DNA: TGTGCCAGCAGCTTGTTGGCGGGGGAGACCCAGTACTTC
clone size: .
D gene: .
V gene: TRBV7-2
J gene: TRBJ2-5

CDR3 protein: CASSNPGHATDTQYF
CDR3 DNA: TGCGCCAGCAGCAATCCGGGACACGCCACAGATACGCAGTATTTT
clone size: .
D gene: .
V gene: TRBV5-1
J gene: TRBJ2-3

CDR3 protein: CASSQDPRTGALHIYEQYF
CDR3 DNA: TGTGCCAGCAGCCAAGACCCCAGGACAGGGGCCCTACACATCTACGAGCAGTACTTC
clone size: .
D gene: TRBD1
V gene: TRBV14
J gene: TRBJ2-7

CDR3 protein: CASSQGAALTSYEQYF
CDR3 DNA: TGCGCCAGCAGCCAAGGAGCGGCCCTAACCTCCTACGAGCAGTACTTC
clone size: once
D gene: .
V gene: TRBV4-1
J gene: TRBJ2-7

CDR3 protein: CASSNPTIQLAKNIQYF
CDR3 DNA: TGTGCCAGCAGCAACCCTACAATACAGTTAGCCAAAAACATTCAGTACTTC
clone size: .
D gene: .
V gene: TRBV21-1
J gene: TRBJ2-4

CDR3 protein: CANPGVENIQYF
CDR3 DNA: TGCGCCAACCCAGGGGTGGAAAACATTCAGTACTTC
clone size: .
D gene: .
V gene: TRBV4-3
J gene: TRBJ2-4

CDR3 protein: CASRKGSWGQVGDYNEQFF
CDR3 DNA: TGTGCCAGCAGAAAGGGAAGTTGGGGACAGGTGGGGGACTACAATGAGCAGTTCTTC
clone size: .
D gene: TRBD1
V gene: TRBV11-2
J gene: TRBJ2-1

CDR3 protein: CASSVIGTGLTDTQYF
CDR3 DNA: TGTGCCAGCAGCGTAATCGGGACAGGACTCACAGATACGCAGTATTTT
clone size: .
D gene: TRBD1
V gene: TRBV9
J gene: TRBJ2-3

CDR3 protein: CASSPVRGLGELFF
CDR3 DNA: TGTGCCAGCAGCCCGGTGAGGGGGCTGGGGGAACTGTTTTTT
clone size: .
D gene: TRBD1
V gene: TRBV28
J gene: TRBJ1-4

CDR3 protein: CASSPRTANYYGYTF
CDR3 DNA: TGTGCCAGCAGCCCTCGGACAGCTAACTACTATGGCTACACCTTC
clone size: .
D gene: .
V gene: TRBV6-6
J gene: TRBJ1-2

CDR3 protein: CASSSSTGNTEAFF
CDR3 DNA: TGTGCCAGCAGCTCCTCGACAGGGAACACTGAAGCTTTCTTT
clone size: .
D gene: .
V gene: TRBV7-2
J gene: TRBJ1-1

CDR3 protein: CASSLPSTGFGETQYF
CDR3 DNA: TGCGCCAGCAGCCTGCCCTCGACAGGGTTCGGGGAGACCCAGTACTTC
clone size: .
D gene: TRBD1
V gene: TRBV5-1
J gene: TRBJ2-5